Reported below is one T cell receptor (beta chain). The antigen is not known. This specimen belongs to a study of shared clonotypes between healthy human individuals. Study-level findings and limits: When compared with the clonotypes that were shared by all four sorted-subset donors, the non-shared clonotypes turned out to have lower generation probabilities.

The germline CDR1 and CDR2 sequences are MDHEN and SYDVKM. CDR3 length: 14 amino acids. V trimming: 6 bases; J trimming: 2 bases; junction bases outside the gene matches: 5. Here immunoSEQ multiplex PCR was the method, and the copy in TCRdb shows in-frame clones only, minus some. Here the sample spans roughly 1,800,000 clones, just under 95% being singletons. Terminally differentiated effector memory CD45RA+ cells were left out of the naive CD8 fraction, which was CD45RO-negative and positively selected for CCR7. The rearrangement uses TRBV28 and TRBJ2-3, with 7 bases aligning to TRBD1. This receptor was identified in a man aged 18 to 30 in good health. Input material: naive CD8+ T cells sorted from blood. As DNA, the CDR3 is TGTGCCAGCAGATGGGACAGATCCACAGATACGCAGTATTTT. Protein sequence: CASRWDRSTDTQYF. The full variable domain, with the rest looked up from reference TRBV28 and TRBJ2-3, is DVKVTQSSRYLVKRTGEKVFLECVQDMDHENMFWYRQDPGLGLRLIYFSYDVKMKEKGDIPEGYSVSREKKERFSLILESASTNQTSMYLCASRWDRSTDTQYFGPGTRLTVL.